This TCR beta chain was identified during a study of a mutant IDH1 vaccine in newly diagnosed glioma. At the level of the study: Males made up approximately 62% and females roughly 38% of treated patients, whose mean age was around 40 years. The earlier regimen, radiotherapy, temozolomide, or both, was most often both.

Time point reported: week 23, last vaccination. The vaccine gave 300 ug of a 20-mer mutant IDH1 peptide subcutaneously per dose. With 4 bases removed from V and 1 base from J, the gap between germline ends came to 10 bases. The CDR3 covers 14 residues. The germline V gene has CDR1 KGHSH and CDR2 LQKENI. The protocol was immunoSEQ multiplex PCR, while the TCRdb copy is restricted to in-frame clones and leaves out a portion. The data contain tens of thousands of clones, roughly four fifths of them singletons. This clone has a single count. Its antigen is undetermined. This receptor was identified in a man younger than 40 with glioma. The rearrangement uses TRBV18 and TRBJ1-1; no firm D call. The specimen comprised PBMCs, sampled from a glioma patient whose treatment included an IDH1 peptide vaccine. DNA for the CDR3: TGTGCCAGCTCACTGGAGGGCGAGAACACTGAAGCTTTCTTT. As protein: CASSLEGENTEAFF.